This passage covers 15 T cell receptor beta chains from one sample sequenced in a study of T cells after yellow fever vaccination. TCRdb ran MiXCR on the 5' RACE reads and lists one entry per CDR3 protein. The sample yields 100,000 to 150,000 distinct CDR3 sequences, roughly 15% seen once. The specimen was CD8+ T cells sorted from PBMCs, collected 5 days after the yellow fever booster vaccination. The receptors originated from a man aged 18 to 29 who received the YFV17D yellow fever vaccine.

This chain links TRBV7-2 with TRBJ2-3; 8 bases line up with TRBD2. Germline V gene sequence: CDR1 SGHTA, CDR2 FQGNSA. CDR3 length: 18 amino acids. The V gene end was trimmed by 1 base and the J gene end by 6 bases; junction bases not matched to a gene: 15. The CDR3 DNA is TGTGCCAGCAGCTTAGTTTGGCGGGGGGCCGATGTGGACGATACGCAGTATTTT. Translating it yields CASSLVWRGADVDDTQYF.

The chain uses TRBV29-1 and TRBJ2-5, with TRBD2 matching over 11 bases. V was pared by 7 bases and J by 3 bases, with 4 bases of the junction left unmatched. Germline V CDR1 and CDR2: SQVTM, ANQGSEA. The CDR3 extends over 13 amino acids. The CDR3 DNA reads TGCAGCGCCCGACTAGCGGGGAAAGAGACCCAGTACTTC. Its protein product is CSARLAGKETQYF.

Only a few counts were recorded for this clonotype. The rearrangement uses TRBV5-1 and TRBJ1-1; 8 bases line up with TRBD1. Losses at the gene ends were 2 bases for V and 0 bases for J; bases not matched to a gene: 12. Germline V gene sequence: CDR1 SGHRS, CDR2 YFSETQ. The CDR3 sequence is 18 residues long. The CDR3 spells CASSLEVGQATMNTEAFF. In nucleotides, the CDR3 is TGCGCCAGCAGCTTAGAAGTGGGACAGGCCACCATGAACACTGAAGCTTTCTTT.

This rearrangement joins TRBV7-3 to TRBJ2-2, with 11 bases matching TRBD2. V shed 3 bases and J 1 base; nucleotides not matched to a gene: 7. CDR3 size: 18 residues. Germline assignment: CDR1 SGHTA and CDR2 FQGTGA. The CDR3 sequence is CASSFPGTSGVNTGELFF. As DNA, the CDR3 is TGTGCCAGCAGCTTCCCCGGGACTAGCGGAGTGAACACCGGGGAGCTGTTTTTT.

This clonotype was observed a handful of times. The chain joins TRBV4-1 to TRBJ2-1, with TRBD2 matching 10 bases. Germline trimming cut 2 bases from V and 5 bases from J; bases unmatched to any gene: 6. The CDR3 runs 16 residues. Germline V gene data show CDR1 as MGHRA and CDR2 as YSYEKL. The CDR3 protein is CASSQNSGGLNNEQFF. The CDR3 DNA reads TGCGCCAGCAGCCAAAATAGCGGGGGGCTTAACAATGAGCAGTTCTTC.

The V and J genes are TRBV24-1 and TRBJ1-1; D unclear. The germline V gene encodes CDR1 KGHDR and CDR2 SFDVKD. The CDR3 consists of 14 residues. Trimming left V 3 bases short and J 1 base short, with 8 bases between. This CDR3 reads CATSDGNWNTEAFF. The CDR3 DNA follows: TGTGCCACCAGTGATGGGAACTGGAACACTGAAGCTTTCTTT.

The sample holds many counts of this clonotype. The V gene is TRBV10-2, the J gene TRBJ2-7, with D perhaps TRBD1 (6 bases). Trimming removed 6 bases at V and 2 bases at J, with 14 bases between. In germline, CDR1 is WSHSY, CDR2 SAAADI. The CDR3 covers 14 residues. The CDR3 DNA sequence: TGCGCCAGCAGGAAAAGGACAGATACCTACGAGCAGTACTTC. It translates to CASRKRTDTYEQYF.

This clonotype turned up a few times. V gene TRBV4-3 combines with J gene TRBJ2-1; D is undetermined. CDR1 and CDR2 (germline): LGHNA, YSLEER. Trimming stripped 4 bases from V and 8 bases from J, with 18 bases between. The CDR3 is made up of 15 amino acids. The CDR3 DNA reads TGCGCCAGCAGCCGATCCCGTCTCGACTGGGATGAGCAGTTCTTC. Protein: CASSRSRLDWDEQFF.

This clonotype showed up many times. This rearrangement joins TRBV7-8 to TRBJ2-7, with 7 bases that match TRBD1. The ends lost 4 bases at V and 3 bases at J; junction bases unmatched: 6. This CDR3 contains 14 residues. Germline V gene sequence: CDR1 SGHVS, CDR2 FQNEAQ. This chain's CDR3 is CASSSQGVIYEQYF. CDR3 nucleotide sequence: TGTGCCAGCAGCTCGCAGGGGGTGATCTACGAGCAGTACTTC. Looking up the rest from reference TRBV7-8 and TRBJ2-7 gives the full variable domain: GAGVSQSPRYKVAKRGQDVALRCDPISGHVSLFWYQQALGQGPEFLTYFQNEAQLDKSGLPSDRFFAERPEGSVSTLKIQRTQQEDSAVYLCASSSQGVIYEQYFGPGTRLTVT.

This clonotype was seen a handful of times. The chain combines TRBV4-1 with TRBJ2-5; D perhaps matches TRBD1 (5 bases). Deletions cut 1 base from V and 6 bases from J, with 9 bases between. This CDR3 contains 13 residues. Germline CDR1 reads MGHRA; CDR2 reads YSYEKL. In DNA form, the CDR3 reads TGCGCCAGCAGCCAAGGACAGTTTCAGACCCAGTACTTC. Its translation: CASSQGQFQTQYF.

The chain carries TRBV20-1 and TRBJ1-3; D unresolved. V shed 6 bases and J shed 0 bases, with 18 bases lying between them. Germline CDR1 and CDR2: DFQATT and SNEGSKA (reference sequence). The length of the CDR3 is 16 residues. CDR3 loop: CSAGSMEGNSGNTIYF. The CDR3 region has the DNA TGCAGTGCAGGCTCAATGGAGGGCAACTCTGGAAACACCATATATTTT.

This clonotype has ten or more counts. The rearrangement uses TRBV7-3 and TRBJ1-1, with D perhaps TRBD1 (6 bases). CDR3 length equals 14 residues. The ends were cut back, 5 bases at V and 5 bases at J, with 15 bases in the middle. Germline values: CDR1 SGHTA, CDR2 FQGTGA. CDR3 loop: CASSPGGPGTEAFF. CDR3 DNA: TGTGCCAGCAGCCCCGGGGGGCCGGGGACTGAAGCTTTCTTT.

This clonotype occurred a few times. This chain uses TRBV20-1 with TRBJ2-1; D not resolved. In germline, CDR1 is DFQATT, CDR2 SNEGSKA (reference sequence). Trimming left V 6 bases short and J 9 bases short, with 12 bases between. The CDR3 is 11 residues long. This CDR3 reads CSARLGREQFF. The CDR3 DNA reads TGCAGTGCCCGCCTAGGGCGTGAGCAGTTCTTC.

Many counts were recorded for this clonotype. The chain carries TRBV5-1 and TRBJ1-1; possibly TRBD1 for D (5 bases). This CDR3 spans 14 amino acids. Germline CDR1 is SGHRS and CDR2 is YFSETQ. The V end lost 1 base, the J end lost 1 base, and 8 bases lay between the germline ends. The CDR3 sequence: CASSLTGRNTEAFF. In DNA form, the CDR3 reads TGCGCCAGCAGCTTGACGGGACGGAACACTGAAGCTTTCTTT.

The chain has TRBV7-2 and TRBJ2-7; 7 bases match TRBD1. J gave up 3 bases and V 4 bases, and 9 bases lay outside the gene matches. The CDR3 runs to 15 residues. The germline CDR1 and CDR2 sequences are SGHTA and FQGNSA. The chain's CDR3 is CASSSPGQRFYEQYF. For the CDR3, the DNA is TGTGCCAGCAGCTCTCCGGGACAGAGATTCTACGAGCAGTACTTC. Full variable domain (rest looked up from reference TRBV7-2 and TRBJ2-7): GAGVSQSPSNKVTEKGKDVELRCDPISGHTALYWYRQSLGQGLEFLIYFQGNSAPDKSGLPSDRFSAERTGGSVSTLTIQRTQQEDSAVYLCASSSPGQRFYEQYFGPGTRLTVT.